This T cell receptor beta chain was recorded in a study of graft-versus-host responses after intestinal transplantation. Regarding the study as a whole: GvH clones surfaced in recipient marrow, some emerging earlier in ileum or blood. Where graft-donor T cell macrochimerism was present, patients had high graft-versus-host to host-versus-graft clonal ratios in allografts.

Assay used: immunoSEQ multiplex PCR; TCRdb lists only in-frame clones, some missing. The data show tens of thousands of clones, just over 75% seen once. Only one count was recorded for this clone. What it binds is unknown. Grafts had their tissue processed, releasing intraepithelial and lamina propria lymphocytes. The V segment lost 3 bases and the J segment 7 bases; nucleotides outside the gene matches: 6. This CDR3 has 15 residues. Looked up from germline, CDR1 is LGHNA and CDR2 is YSLEER. The receptor comes from a human patient who received an intestinal transplant, so some T cells may come from the graft donor. Sequenced here: ileum tissue, sampled 12 days after intestinal transplant. The J gene is TRBJ2-2, the V gene TRBV4-3; 9 nucleotides match TRBD1. The CDR3 DNA reads TGCGCCAGCAGCCAGAACAGGGGGCGCGTCGGGGAGCTGTTTTTT. As protein: CASSQNRGRVGELFF.